These 32 T cell receptor beta chains were all obtained from the same sample, sequenced in a study of blood T cell repertoires in COVID-19. Produced via immunoSEQ multiplex PCR; TCRdb's table is partial and in-frame only. The sample records 230,000 or so clones, about nine tenths being singletons. The sample consisted of PBMCs or T cells enriched from blood (not recorded which). Every receptor here comes from a woman aged 35 to 49 with acute COVID-19.

This clone was seen a handful of times. The rearrangement uses TRBV19 and TRBJ1-5; TRBD1 matches at 10 bases. Looked up from germline, CDR1 is LNHDA and CDR2 is SQIVND (reference sequence). V was pared by 4 bases and J by 2 bases, with 5 bases of the junction left unmatched. CDR3 length: 16 amino acids. CDR3 in amino acids: CASSTPGQGGNQPQHF. As DNA, the CDR3 is TGTGCCAGTAGTACCCCTGGACAGGGGGGCAATCAGCCCCAGCATTTT. The entire variable domain, with the rest obtained from reference TRBV19 and TRBJ1-5, is as follows: DGGITQSPKYLFRKEGQNVTLSCEQNLNHDAMYWYRQDPGQGLRLIYYSQIVNDFQKGDIAEGYSVSREKKESFPLTVTSAQKNPTAFYLCASSTPGQGGNQPQHFGDGTRLSIL.

The chain is built from TRBV15 and TRBJ2-1, with 9 bases lining up with TRBD2. The germline V gene encodes CDR1 LNHNV and CDR2 YYDKDF (reference sequence). The V and J ends lost 4 bases and 9 bases, in that order; junction bases with no gene match: 13. This CDR3 region has 16 residues. This CDR3 is CATSTPGAGGPSEQFF. CDR3 coding DNA: TGTGCCACCAGCACCCCGGGAGCGGGGGGTCCTAGTGAGCAGTTCTTC.

The V gene is TRBV10-3, the J gene TRBJ2-1; the match to TRBD2 covers 10 bases. In germline, CDR1 is ENHRY, CDR2 SYGVKD. J gave up 10 bases and V 10 bases, and 10 bases lay outside the gene matches. The CDR3 is made up of 13 amino acids. The CDR3 protein is CATQVAGGGEQFF. In DNA, the CDR3 is TGTGCCACACAAGTAGCGGGGGGCGGAGAGCAGTTCTTC.

V is TRBV6-2 or TRBV6-3 and J is TRBJ2-7, with D uncertain. V was shortened by 5 bases and J by 0 bases, with 5 bases between the two germline ends. In germline, CDR1 is MNHEY, CDR2 SVGEGT. The CDR3 is 12 residues long. DNA of the CDR3: TGTGCCAGCAGTATCCTCTCCTACGAGCAGTACTTC. This encodes CASSILSYEQYF.

Only one count was recorded for this clone. V usage is TRBV19 and J usage is TRBJ1-2; D might be TRBD1 (6 bases). The CDR3 has 15 residues. Germline V gives CDR1 LNHDA, CDR2 SQIVND (reference sequence). V was shortened by 7 bases and J by 4 bases, with 19 bases between the two germline ends. The CDR3: CASTDSWVSLYGYTF. In DNA form, the CDR3 reads TGTGCCAGTACGGACAGTTGGGTATCTCTCTATGGCTACACCTTC.

The chain combines TRBV14 with TRBJ2-2; D perhaps matches TRBD2 (5 bases). The CDR3 length is 17 residues. Germline lookup yields CDR1 SGHDN and CDR2 FVKESK. Between the trimmed V and J ends, which lost 0 bases and 0 bases, there was a span of 11 bases. As DNA, the CDR3 is TGTGCCAGCAGCCAAGATATAGACGGGGCGAACACCGGGGAGCTGTTTTTT. Translating gives CASSQDIDGANTGELFF.

The chain joins TRBV4-3 to TRBJ2-6; D ambiguous. The CDR3 is made up of 17 amino acids. Per germline, CDR1 LGHNA and CDR2 YSLEER. Trimming left V 0 bases short and J 3 bases short, with 12 bases between. CDR3 nucleotide sequence: TGCGCCAGCAGCCAAGAATCCGGTGCTTATGGGGCCAACGTCCTGACTTTC. Translating gives CASSQESGAYGANVLTF.

The chain employs TRBV11-3 and TRBJ2-5; TRBD2 matches at 14 bases. In germline, CDR1 is SGHNT, CDR2 YENEEA. V was clipped by 5 bases and J by 4 bases; unmatched bases: 3. The CDR3 has 15 residues. This chain's CDR3 is CASSPGTSGGETQYF. CDR3 in DNA: TGTGCCAGCAGCCCCGGGACTAGCGGGGGAGAGACCCAGTACTTC.

The chain employs TRBV6-5 and TRBJ2-7, with 11 bases aligning to TRBD1. V was clipped by 11 bases and J by 1 base; unmatched bases: 10. The CDR3 loop spans 15 amino acids. CDR1 is MNHEY, CDR2 SVGAGI, per germline. The chain's CDR3 is CAAGKGQGVSYEQYF. In DNA form, the CDR3 reads TGTGCCGCCGGGAAGGGACAGGGGGTGTCCTACGAGCAGTACTTC.

V is TRBV28 and J is TRBJ1-6; D is uncertain. The germline gives CDR1 MDHEN, CDR2 SYDVKM. Trimming stripped 3 bases from V and 6 bases from J, with 9 bases between. The CDR3 sequence is 14 residues long. The CDR3 DNA sequence: TGTGCCAGCAGTTTCGGCTGGGCTAATTCACCCCTCCACTTT. It is translated as CASSFGWANSPLHF.

This chain's CDR3 is CASSPSGGSSDGYTF. DNA of the CDR3: TGTGCCAGCAGCCCGAGCGGGGGCTCCTCGGATGGCTACACCTTC. This rearrangement joins TRBV7-9 to TRBJ1-2; D is perhaps TRBD1 (6 bases). V shed 5 bases and J shed 6 bases, with 19 bases lying between them. Germline CDR1 and CDR2: SEHNR and FQNEAQ (reference sequence). CDR3 length: 15 amino acids.

The V gene is TRBV7-2, the J gene TRBJ1-1, with no clear D. CDR3 length equals 16 residues. V was trimmed by 5 bases and J by 2 bases, leaving 18 bases between them. CDR1 and CDR2 from the germline V gene are SGHTA and FQGNSA. The CDR3 nucleotides are TGTGCCAGCAGCCCAGTACGGTCCGGACTAAACACTGAAGCTTTCTTT. Residues: CASSPVRSGLNTEAFF.

This clone was counted ten times or more. Other DNA sequences in the sample encode the same CDR3. CDR3 sequence (DNA): TGTGCCAGCCGCTGGACAGGGGCGAACACCGGGGAGCTGTTTTTT. Protein: CASRWTGANTGELFF. The chain has TRBV28 and TRBJ2-2, with 9 bases aligning to TRBD1. There are 15 residues in the CDR3. Germline CDR1 and CDR2: MDHEN and SYDVKM. Unmatched junction bases numbered 4, after V lost 8 bases and J lost 0 bases.

The rearrangement uses TRBV5-1 and TRBJ1-1; D gene ambiguous. The germline CDR1 and CDR2 sequences are SGHRS and YFSETQ. The CDR3 contains 14 residues. The V and J ends lost 5 bases and 2 bases respectively, with 13 bases between them. The DNA for the CDR3 is TGCGCCAGCAGTCCCGACATACCCAACACTGAAGCTTTCTTT. Residues: CASSPDIPNTEAFF.

The chain employs TRBV6-5 and TRBJ1-2; 11 bases align to TRBD1. Germline trimming cut 4 bases from V and 7 bases from J; bases unmatched to any gene: 8. From germline, CDR1 is MNHEY and CDR2 SVGAGI. The CDR3 totals 15 residues. The CDR3 protein is CASSSPGQGALGYTF. The CDR3 bases are TGTGCCAGCAGTTCCCCCGGACAGGGGGCGCTTGGCTACACCTTC.

V is TRBV14 and J is TRBJ2-2, with TRBD1 matching over 7 bases. CDR1 SGHDN and CDR2 FVKESK come from the germline V gene. CDR3 length: 15 residues. J lost 7 bases, V lost 1 base, and 6 bases had no gene match. Here the CDR3 DNA reads TGTGCCAGCAGCCAAGGCAGGGGGTTAAACGGGGAGCTGTTTTTT. Protein product: CASSQGRGLNGELFF.

This clone was detected only once. The rearrangement uses TRBV6-5 and TRBJ1-1; weak D call: TRBD1 (5 bases). Trimming left V 7 bases short and J 0 bases short, with 12 bases between. CDR3 size: 14 residues. In germline, CDR1 is MNHEY, CDR2 SVGAGI. This CDR3 is CASIINRLNTEAFF. The CDR3 DNA reads as TGTGCCAGCATTATCAACAGGCTGAACACTGAAGCTTTCTTT.

The genes are TRBV27 and TRBJ1-1; 11 bases map to TRBD1. CDR3 length: 17 amino acids. The V gene's germline CDR1 is MNHEY and CDR2 SMNVEV (reference sequence). J gave up 0 bases and V 5 bases, and 8 bases lay outside the gene matches. Written as DNA, the CDR3 is TGTGCCAGCAGTCCTCGGACAGGGGGCCTCATGAACACTGAAGCTTTCTTT. Encoded protein: CASSPRTGGLMNTEAFF.

V gene TRBV19 combines with J gene TRBJ1-2, with no clear D. The CDR3 spans 15 residues. The V and J ends lost 4 bases and 4 bases respectively, with 16 bases between them. Per the germline V gene, CDR1 is LNHDA and CDR2 is SQIVND (reference sequence). The CDR3 loop is CASSTPKSWSYGYTF. As DNA, the CDR3 is TGTGCCAGTAGTACTCCCAAGTCCTGGAGCTATGGCTACACCTTC. The variable domain in full, completed from reference TRBV19 and TRBJ1-2, reads DGGITQSPKYLFRKEGQNVTLSCEQNLNHDAMYWYRQDPGQGLRLIYYSQIVNDFQKGDIAEGYSVSREKKESFPLTVTSAQKNPTAFYLCASSTPKSWSYGYTFGSGTRLTVV.

This chain uses TRBV3-1 (or the pseudogene TRBV3-2) with TRBJ2-7, with D maybe TRBD1 (6 bases). The V gene's germline CDR1 is LGHDT and CDR2 YNNKEL (reference sequence). V was shortened by 1 base and J by 5 bases, with 18 bases between the two germline ends. The CDR3 runs 16 residues. CDR3 sequence: CASSQVTAGAWNEQYF. CDR3 nucleotides: TGTGCCAGCAGCCAAGTCACCGCAGGGGCATGGAACGAGCAGTACTTC.

The J gene is TRBJ2-3, the V gene TRBV7-2; D is perhaps TRBD2 (5 bases). Germline V gene lookup returns CDR1 SGHTA and CDR2 FQGNSA. Trimming cost V 3 bases and J 4 bases, with 14 bases left between them. This CDR3 has 15 residues. This chain's CDR3 is CASSFEGNPADTQYF. As DNA, the CDR3 is TGTGCCAGCAGCTTTGAGGGCAACCCCGCAGATACGCAGTATTTT.

The J gene is TRBJ2-3, the V gene TRBV5-1, with TRBD2 matching over 12 bases. Germline V CDR1 and CDR2: SGHRS, YFSETQ. The length of the CDR3 is 17 residues. Trimming took 0 bases from V and 2 from J; bases not matched to a gene: 4. This chain's CDR3 is CASSLARTSGDTDTQYF. CDR3 in DNA: TGCGCCAGCAGCTTGGCCAGGACTAGCGGGGACACAGATACGCAGTATTTT.

The gene calls are TRBV7-2 and TRBJ1-1, with D possibly matching TRBD1 (5 bases). CDR3 length: 15 residues. CDR1 SGHTA and CDR2 FQGNSA come from the germline V gene. Deletions cut 1 base from V and 4 bases from J, with 13 bases between. CDR3 sequence reads: CASSLVKQEGTEAFF. The CDR3 DNA follows: TGTGCCAGCAGCTTAGTGAAACAGGAGGGCACTGAAGCTTTCTTT.

This clone is a singleton in its sample. V gene TRBV13 combines with J gene TRBJ2-1; TRBD2 aligns across 7 bases. The length of the CDR3 is 17 residues. Germline trimming cut 5 bases from V and 0 bases from J; bases unmatched to any gene: 10. The germline V gene has CDR1 PRHDT and CDR2 FYEKMQ (reference sequence). DNA of the CDR3: TGTGCCAGCAGCATTCTCAGGGCGGGAGCCTCCTACAATGAGCAGTTCTTC. Protein product: CASSILRAGASYNEQFF. The full variable domain, rest sourced from reference TRBV13 and TRBJ2-1, is AAGVIQSPRHLIKEKRETATLKCYPIPRHDTVYWYQQGPGQDPQFLISFYEKMQSDKGSIPDRFSAQQFSDYHSELNMSSLELGDSALYFCASSILRAGASYNEQFFGPGTRLTVL.

The V gene is TRBV19, the J gene TRBJ2-1; D might be TRBD2 (6 bases). Germline CDR1 and CDR2: LNHDA and SQIVND (reference sequence). Trimming took off 8 bases at V and 4 bases at J, with 12 bases between the two ends. This CDR3 contains 13 residues. The CDR3 DNA sequence: TGTGCCAGTTCCCCGGGAGCATACAATGAGCAGTTCTTC. Residues: CASSPGAYNEQFF.

CDR3 protein: CASSPPSYEQYV. Here the CDR3 DNA reads TGTGCCAGCAGCCCCCCTTCTTACGAGCAGTACGTC. The V gene is TRBV11-2, the J gene TRBJ2-7, with D hard to call. This CDR3 has 12 amino acids. CDR1 and CDR2 from the germline V gene are SGHAT and FQNNGV. V was clipped by 5 bases and J by 4 bases, with 9 bases between them.

V gene TRBV19 combines with J gene TRBJ2-1, with TRBD2 as a possible D gene (6 bases). Germline V gives CDR1 LNHDA, CDR2 SQIVND (reference sequence). The CDR3 consists of 13 residues. Trimming stripped 7 bases from V and 5 bases from J, with 12 bases between. The CDR3 is CASNAGKNNEQFF. In DNA, the CDR3 is TGTGCCAGTAACGCGGGGAAGAACAATGAGCAGTTCTTC.

The chain carries TRBV12-5 and TRBJ1-1; a possible D gene is TRBD1 (6 bases). The germline V gene encodes CDR1 LGHNT and CDR2 FRNRAP. The CDR3 consists of 14 residues. Trimming removed 5 bases from V and 6 bases from J, with 16 bases in between. As DNA, the CDR3 is TGTGCTAGTGGTCGATCAGGGGAAGCTGCTGAAGCTTTCTTT. Its protein is CASGRSGEAAEAFF.

V usage is TRBV5-1 and J usage is TRBJ1-1, with D maybe TRBD1 (5 bases). Looked up from germline, CDR1 is SGHRS and CDR2 is YFSETQ. CDR3 length: 13 residues. Trimming removed 4 bases from V and 0 bases from J, with 7 bases in between. This chain's CDR3 is CASSDRLNTEAFF. The CDR3, as DNA: TGCGCCAGCAGCGACAGATTGAACACTGAAGCTTTCTTT.

This clone turned up a few times. The chain's CDR3 is CASSLPLTGGGYGYTF. The CDR3, as DNA: TGTGCCAGCAGCTTACCCCTGACAGGGGGAGGCTATGGCTACACCTTC. V gene TRBV7-3 combines with J gene TRBJ1-2; 9 positions agree with TRBD1. Germline V gene sequence: CDR1 SGHTA, CDR2 FQGTGA. Trimming at V came to 2 bases and at J to 4 bases, leaving 8 bases not matched to a gene. This CDR3 spans 16 amino acids.

The rearrangement joins TRBV19 to TRBJ1-5, with 9 positions matching TRBD1. The CDR3 is 17 residues long. Germline V gene sequence: CDR1 LNHDA, CDR2 SQIVND (reference sequence). V shed 5 bases, J shed 0 bases, and the junction held 8 bases outside the gene matches. The CDR3 here is CASSAPWDRASNQPQHF. Here the CDR3 DNA reads TGTGCCAGTAGTGCTCCATGGGACAGGGCTAGCAATCAGCCCCAGCATTTT.

This clone is a singleton in its sample. The rearrangement links TRBV5-6 to TRBJ1-1; 9 bases fit TRBD1. The junction had 7 bases not matched to a gene; V was cut back by 5 bases and J by 5 bases. Germline V lookup: CDR1 SGHDT, CDR2 YYEEEE. The CDR3 runs 14 residues. The CDR3, as DNA: TGTGCCAGCAGAAAGGACAGGGGATGGACTGAAGCTTTCTTT. Its protein product is CASRKDRGWTEAFF.